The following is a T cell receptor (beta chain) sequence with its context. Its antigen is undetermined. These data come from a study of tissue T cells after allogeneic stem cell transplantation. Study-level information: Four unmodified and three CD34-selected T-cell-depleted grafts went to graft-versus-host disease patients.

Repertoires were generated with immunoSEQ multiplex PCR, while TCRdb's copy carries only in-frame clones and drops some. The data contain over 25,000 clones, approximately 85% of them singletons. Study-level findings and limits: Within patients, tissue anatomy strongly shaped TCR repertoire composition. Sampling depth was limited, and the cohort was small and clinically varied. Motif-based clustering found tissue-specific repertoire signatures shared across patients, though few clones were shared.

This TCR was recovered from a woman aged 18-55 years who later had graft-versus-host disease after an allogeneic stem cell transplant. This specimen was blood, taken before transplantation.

CDR3 nucleotide sequence: TGTGCCAGCAGCCAAGATCTAGGTCTGGGAGCTTTCTTT. It encodes CASSQDLGLGAFF. The chain couples TRBV4-2 to TRBJ1-1; D is undetermined. The CDR3 has 13 residues. CDR1 is LGHNA, CDR2 YNFKEQ, per germline. Trimming pared 0 bases from V and 10 bases from J, leaving 12 bases between.